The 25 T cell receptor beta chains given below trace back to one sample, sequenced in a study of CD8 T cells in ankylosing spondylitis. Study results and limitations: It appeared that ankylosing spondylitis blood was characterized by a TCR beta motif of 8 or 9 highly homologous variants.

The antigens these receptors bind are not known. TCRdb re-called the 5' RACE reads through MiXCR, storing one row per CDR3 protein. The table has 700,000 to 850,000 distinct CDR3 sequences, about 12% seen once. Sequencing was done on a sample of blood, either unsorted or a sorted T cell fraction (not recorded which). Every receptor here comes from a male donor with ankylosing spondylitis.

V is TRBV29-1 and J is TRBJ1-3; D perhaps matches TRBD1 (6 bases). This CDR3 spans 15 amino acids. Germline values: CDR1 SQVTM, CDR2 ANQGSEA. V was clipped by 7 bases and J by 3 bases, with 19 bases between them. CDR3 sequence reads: CSALNPGEGGNTIYF. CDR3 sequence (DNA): TGCAGCGCTTTGAACCCAGGGGAGGGTGGAAACACCATATATTTT.

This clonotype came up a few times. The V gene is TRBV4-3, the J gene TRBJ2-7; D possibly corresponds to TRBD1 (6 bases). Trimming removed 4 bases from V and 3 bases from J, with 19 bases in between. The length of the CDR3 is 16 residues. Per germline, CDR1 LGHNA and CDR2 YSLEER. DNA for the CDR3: TGCGCCAGCAGCCGCCTACAGGGTTTCAATCTCTACGAGCAGTACTTC. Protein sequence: CASSRLQGFNLYEQYF.

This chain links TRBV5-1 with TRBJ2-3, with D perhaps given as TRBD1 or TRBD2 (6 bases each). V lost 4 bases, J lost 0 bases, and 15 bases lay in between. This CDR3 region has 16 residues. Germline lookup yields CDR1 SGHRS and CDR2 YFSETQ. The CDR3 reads CASSPLTGASTDTQYF. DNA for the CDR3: TGCGCCAGCAGCCCCCTGACGGGGGCTAGCACAGATACGCAGTATTTT.

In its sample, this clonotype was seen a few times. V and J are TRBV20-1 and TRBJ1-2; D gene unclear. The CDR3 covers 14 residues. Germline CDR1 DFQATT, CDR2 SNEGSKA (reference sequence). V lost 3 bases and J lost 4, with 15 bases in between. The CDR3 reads CSASFARTAYGYTF. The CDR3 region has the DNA TGCAGTGCTAGCTTTGCCCGGACGGCCTATGGCTACACCTTC.

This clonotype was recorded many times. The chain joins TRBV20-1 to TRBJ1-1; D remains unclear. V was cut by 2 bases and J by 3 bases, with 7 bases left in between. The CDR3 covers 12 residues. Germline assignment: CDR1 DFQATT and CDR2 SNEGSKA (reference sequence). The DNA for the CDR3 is TGCAGTGCTAGAAGGCGGGACACTGAAGCTTTCTTT. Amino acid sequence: CSARRRDTEAFF.

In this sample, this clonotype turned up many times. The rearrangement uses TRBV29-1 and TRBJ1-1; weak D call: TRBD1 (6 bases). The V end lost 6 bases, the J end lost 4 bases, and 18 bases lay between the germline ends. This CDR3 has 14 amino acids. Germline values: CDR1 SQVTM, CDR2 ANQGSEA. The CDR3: CSVERGVGSTEAFF. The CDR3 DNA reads TGCAGCGTCGAGAGGGGGGTAGGTTCCACTGAAGCTTTCTTT.

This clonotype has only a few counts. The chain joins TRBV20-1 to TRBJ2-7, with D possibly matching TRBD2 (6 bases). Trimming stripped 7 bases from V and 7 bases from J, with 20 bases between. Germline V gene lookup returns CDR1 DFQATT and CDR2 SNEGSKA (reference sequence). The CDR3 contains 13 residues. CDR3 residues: CSVREGTLEEQYF. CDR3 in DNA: TGCAGTGTCAGAGAAGGGACTTTGGAGGAGCAGTACTTC.

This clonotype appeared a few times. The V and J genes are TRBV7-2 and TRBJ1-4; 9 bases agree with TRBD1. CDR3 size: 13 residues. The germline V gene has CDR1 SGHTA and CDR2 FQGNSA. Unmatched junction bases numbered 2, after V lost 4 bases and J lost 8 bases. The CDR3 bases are TGTGCCAGCAGCTGGGACAGGGACGAAAAACTGTTTTTT. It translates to CASSWDRDEKLFF. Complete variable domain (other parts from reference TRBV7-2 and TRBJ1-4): GAGVSQSPSNKVTEKGKDVELRCDPISGHTALYWYRQSLGQGLEFLIYFQGNSAPDKSGLPSDRFSAERTGGSVSTLTIQRTQQEDSAVYLCASSWDRDEKLFFGSGTQLSVL.

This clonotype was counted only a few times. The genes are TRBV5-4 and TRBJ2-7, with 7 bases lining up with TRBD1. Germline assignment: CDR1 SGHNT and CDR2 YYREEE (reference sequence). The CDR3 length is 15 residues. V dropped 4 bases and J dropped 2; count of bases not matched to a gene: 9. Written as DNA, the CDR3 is TGTGCCAGCAGCCGCCGGGACAGTGCACCCTACGAGCAGTACTTC. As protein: CASSRRDSAPYEQYF. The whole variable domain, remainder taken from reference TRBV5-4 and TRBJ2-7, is ETGVTQSPTHLIKTRGQQVTLRCSSQSGHNTVSWYQQALGQGPQFIFQYYREEENGRGNFPPRFSGLQFPNYSSELNVNALELDDSALYLCASSRRDSAPYEQYFGPGTRLTVT.

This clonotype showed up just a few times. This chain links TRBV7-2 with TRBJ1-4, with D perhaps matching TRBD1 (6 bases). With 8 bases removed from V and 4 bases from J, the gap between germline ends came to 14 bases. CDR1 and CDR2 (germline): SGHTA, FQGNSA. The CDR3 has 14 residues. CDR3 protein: CASGTGRGNEKLFF. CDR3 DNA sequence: TGTGCCAGCGGAACAGGGAGGGGTAATGAAAAACTGTTTTTT.

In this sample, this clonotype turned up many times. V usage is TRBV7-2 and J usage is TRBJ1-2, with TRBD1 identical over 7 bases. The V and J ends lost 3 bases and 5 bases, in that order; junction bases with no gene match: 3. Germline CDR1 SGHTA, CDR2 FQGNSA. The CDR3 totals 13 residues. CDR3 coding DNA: TGTGCCAGCAGCTTGGACAGGACGTATGGCTACACCTTC. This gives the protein CASSLDRTYGYTF.

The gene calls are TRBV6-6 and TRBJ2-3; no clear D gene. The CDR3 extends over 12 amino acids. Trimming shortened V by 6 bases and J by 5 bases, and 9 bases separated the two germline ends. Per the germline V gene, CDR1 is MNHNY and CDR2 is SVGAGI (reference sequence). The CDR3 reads CASSGPGDTQYF. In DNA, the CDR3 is TGTGCCAGCAGCGGCCCTGGAGATACGCAGTATTTT.

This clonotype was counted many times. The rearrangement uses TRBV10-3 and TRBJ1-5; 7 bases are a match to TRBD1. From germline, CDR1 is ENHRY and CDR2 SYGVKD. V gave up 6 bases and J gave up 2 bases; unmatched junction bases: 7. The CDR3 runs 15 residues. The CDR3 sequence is CAISNRDSGNQPQHF. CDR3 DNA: TGTGCCATCAGCAATAGGGACAGCGGCAATCAGCCCCAGCATTTT.

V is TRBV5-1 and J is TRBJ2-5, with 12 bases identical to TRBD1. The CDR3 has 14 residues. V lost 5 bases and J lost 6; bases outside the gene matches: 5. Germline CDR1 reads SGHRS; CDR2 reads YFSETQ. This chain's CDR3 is CASSSGQGAQTQYF. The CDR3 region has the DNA TGCGCCAGCAGTTCGGGACAGGGGGCGCAGACCCAGTACTTC.

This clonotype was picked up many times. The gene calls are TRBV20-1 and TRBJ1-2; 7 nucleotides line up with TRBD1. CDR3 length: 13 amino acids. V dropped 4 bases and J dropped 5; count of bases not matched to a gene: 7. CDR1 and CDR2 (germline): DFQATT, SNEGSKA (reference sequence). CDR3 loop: CSANDRVGYGYTF. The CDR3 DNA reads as TGCAGTGCTAACGACAGGGTGGGATATGGCTACACCTTC.

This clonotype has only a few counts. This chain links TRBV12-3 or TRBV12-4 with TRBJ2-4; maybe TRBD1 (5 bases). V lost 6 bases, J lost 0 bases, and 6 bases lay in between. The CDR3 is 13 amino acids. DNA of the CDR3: TGTGCCAGCAGAGGGGTAGCCAAAAACATTCAGTACTTC. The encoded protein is CASRGVAKNIQYF.

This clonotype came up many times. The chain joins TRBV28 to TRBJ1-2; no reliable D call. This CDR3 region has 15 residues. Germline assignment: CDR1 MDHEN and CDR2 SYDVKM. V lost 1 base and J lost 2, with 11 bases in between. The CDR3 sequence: CASSLYSGGNYGYTF. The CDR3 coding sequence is TGTGCCAGCAGTTTATATTCAGGAGGGAACTATGGCTACACCTTC.

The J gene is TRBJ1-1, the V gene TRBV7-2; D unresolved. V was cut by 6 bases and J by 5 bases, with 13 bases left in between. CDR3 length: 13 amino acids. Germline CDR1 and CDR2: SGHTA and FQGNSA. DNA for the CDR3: TGTGCCAGCAGACGAGGTCCTGAGACTGAAGCTTTCTTT. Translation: CASRRGPETEAFF.

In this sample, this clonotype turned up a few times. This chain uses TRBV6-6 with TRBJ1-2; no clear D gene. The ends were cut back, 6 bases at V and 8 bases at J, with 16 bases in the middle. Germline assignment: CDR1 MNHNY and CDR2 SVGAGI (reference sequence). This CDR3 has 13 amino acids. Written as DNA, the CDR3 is TGTGCCAGCAGAACGACTGGGCCCGGGGGCTACACCTTC. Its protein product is CASRTTGPGGYTF.

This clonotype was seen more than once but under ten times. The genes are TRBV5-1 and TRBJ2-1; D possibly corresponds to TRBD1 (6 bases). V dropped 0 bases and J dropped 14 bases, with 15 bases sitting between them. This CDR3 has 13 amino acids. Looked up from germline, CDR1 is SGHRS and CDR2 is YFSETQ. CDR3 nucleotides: TGCGCCAGCAGCTTGGGGTTCGGGCAGGGGAAGTTCTTC. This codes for CASSLGFGQGKFF.

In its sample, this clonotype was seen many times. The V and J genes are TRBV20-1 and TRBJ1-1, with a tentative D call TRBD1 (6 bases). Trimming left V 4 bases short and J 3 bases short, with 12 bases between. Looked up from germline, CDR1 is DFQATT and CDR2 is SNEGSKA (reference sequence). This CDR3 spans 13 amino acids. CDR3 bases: TGCAGTGCTAAACAGGGTGTCGACACTGAAGCTTTCTTT. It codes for CSAKQGVDTEAFF.

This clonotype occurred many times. The CDR3: CASSFSRGGEGYTF. In DNA form, the CDR3 reads TGTGCCAGCAGTTTCTCCCGGGGGGGGGAAGGCTACACCTTC. The chain uses TRBV12-3 or TRBV12-4 and TRBJ1-2, with D possibly being TRBD1 (5 bases). The CDR3 has 14 residues. With 3 bases removed from V and 8 bases from J, the gap between germline ends came to 16 bases.

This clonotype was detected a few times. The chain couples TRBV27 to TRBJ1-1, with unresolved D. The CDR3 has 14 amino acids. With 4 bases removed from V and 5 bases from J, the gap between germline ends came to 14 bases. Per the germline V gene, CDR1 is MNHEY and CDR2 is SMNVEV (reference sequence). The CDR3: CASSWTKGGTEAFF. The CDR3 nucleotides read TGTGCCAGCAGTTGGACTAAGGGAGGAACTGAAGCTTTCTTT.

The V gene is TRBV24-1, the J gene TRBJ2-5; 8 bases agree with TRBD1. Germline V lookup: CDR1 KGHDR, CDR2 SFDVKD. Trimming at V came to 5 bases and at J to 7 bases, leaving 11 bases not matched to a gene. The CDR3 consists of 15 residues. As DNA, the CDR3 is TGTGCCACCAGTGGCTCTAATCCCGGGACAGGGACCCAGTACTTC. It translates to CATSGSNPGTGTQYF.

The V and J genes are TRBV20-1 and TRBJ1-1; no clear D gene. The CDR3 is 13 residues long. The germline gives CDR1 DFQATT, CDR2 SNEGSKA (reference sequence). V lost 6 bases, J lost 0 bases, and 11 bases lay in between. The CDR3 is CSAMTPLNTEAFF. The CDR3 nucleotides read TGCAGTGCAATGACACCCTTGAACACTGAAGCTTTCTTT.